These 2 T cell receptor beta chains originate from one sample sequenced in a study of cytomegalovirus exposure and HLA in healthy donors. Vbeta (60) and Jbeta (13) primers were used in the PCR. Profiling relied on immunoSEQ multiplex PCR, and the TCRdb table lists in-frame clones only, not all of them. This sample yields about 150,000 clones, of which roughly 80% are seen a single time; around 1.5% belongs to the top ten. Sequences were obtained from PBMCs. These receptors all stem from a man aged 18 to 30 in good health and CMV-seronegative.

CDR3 residues: CASSRLPGQNYEQYF. In DNA, the CDR3 is TGTGCCAGCAGTCGCCTCCCGGGACAGAATTACGAGCAGTACTTC. The V gene is TRBV2, the J gene TRBJ2-5; 7 bases agree with TRBD1. The J call may be wrong; the DNA end is better matched by TRBJ2-7. Germline CDR1 and CDR2: SNHLY and FYNNEI. This CDR3 is built from 15 residues.

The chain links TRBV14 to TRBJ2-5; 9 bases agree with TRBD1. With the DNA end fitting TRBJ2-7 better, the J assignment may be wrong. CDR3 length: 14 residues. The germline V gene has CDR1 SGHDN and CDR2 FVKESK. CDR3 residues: CASSLGTGPYEQYF. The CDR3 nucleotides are TGTGCCAGCAGCCTCGGGACAGGGCCCTACGAGCAGTACTTC.